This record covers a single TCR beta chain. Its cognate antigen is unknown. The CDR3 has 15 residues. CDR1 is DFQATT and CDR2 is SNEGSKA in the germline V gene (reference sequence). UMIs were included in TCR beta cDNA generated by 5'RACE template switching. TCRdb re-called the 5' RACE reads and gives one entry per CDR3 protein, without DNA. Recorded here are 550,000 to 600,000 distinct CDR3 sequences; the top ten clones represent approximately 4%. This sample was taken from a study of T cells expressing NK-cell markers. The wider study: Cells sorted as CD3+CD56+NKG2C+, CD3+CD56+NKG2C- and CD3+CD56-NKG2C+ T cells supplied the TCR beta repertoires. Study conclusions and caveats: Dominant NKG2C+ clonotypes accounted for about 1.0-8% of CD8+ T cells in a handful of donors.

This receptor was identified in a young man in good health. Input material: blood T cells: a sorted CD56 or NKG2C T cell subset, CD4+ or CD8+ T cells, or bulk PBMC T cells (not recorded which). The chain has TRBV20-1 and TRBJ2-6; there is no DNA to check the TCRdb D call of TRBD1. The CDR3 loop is CSAPRGRDGANVLTF.